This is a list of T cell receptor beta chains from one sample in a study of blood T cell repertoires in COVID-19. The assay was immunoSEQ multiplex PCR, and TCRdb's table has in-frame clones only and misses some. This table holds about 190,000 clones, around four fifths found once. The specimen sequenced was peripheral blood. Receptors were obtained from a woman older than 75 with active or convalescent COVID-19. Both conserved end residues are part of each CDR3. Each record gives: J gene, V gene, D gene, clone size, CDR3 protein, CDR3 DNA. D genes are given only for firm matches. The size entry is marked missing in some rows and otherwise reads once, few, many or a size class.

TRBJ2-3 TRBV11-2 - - CASSLVRGRTDTQYF TGTGCCAGCAGCTTAGTACGGGGAAGGACAGATACGCAGTATTTT
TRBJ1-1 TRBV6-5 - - CASEPRAGGNTEAFF TGTGCCAGCGAACCTCGTGCCGGGGGGAACACTGAAGCTTTCTTT
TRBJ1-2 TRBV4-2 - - CASSQDRSHGYTF TGTGCCAGCAGCCAAGATCGGAGCCATGGCTACACCTTC
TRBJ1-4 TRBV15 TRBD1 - CATRRQGGEKLFF TGTGCCACCAGGCGGCAGGGGGGTGAAAAACTGTTTTTT
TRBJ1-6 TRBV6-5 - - CASTPFILNSPLHF TGTGCCAGCACCCCCTTTATTCTTAATTCACCCCTCCACTTT
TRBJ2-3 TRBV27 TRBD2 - CASSLRTSRDTQYF TGTGCCAGCAGTTTAAGGACTAGTCGCGATACGCAGTATTTT
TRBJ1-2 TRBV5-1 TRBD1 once CASSSGQAADRGYTF TGCGCCAGCAGCTCAGGACAGGCCGCCGATCGTGGCTACACCTTC
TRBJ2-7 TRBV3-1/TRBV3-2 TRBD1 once CASSRDRGSYEQYF TGTGCCAGCAGCCGGGACAGGGGATCCTACGAGCAGTACTTC
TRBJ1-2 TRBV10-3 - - CAISESTSSGGHF TGTGCCATCAGTGAGTCGACCTCGTCGGGCGGACACTTC
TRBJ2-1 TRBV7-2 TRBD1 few CASSGRTGGSYNEQFF TGTGCCAGCAGCGGAAGGACAGGGGGATCCTACAATGAGCAGTTCTTC
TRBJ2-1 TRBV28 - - CASSFYGRGSYNEQFF TGTGCCAGCAGTTTTTACGGTAGGGGCTCCTACAATGAGCAGTTCTTC
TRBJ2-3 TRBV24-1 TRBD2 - CATSDFGVAGKKTDTQYF TGTGCCACCAGTGATTTCGGGGTAGCGGGGAAAAAAACAGATACGCAGTATTTT
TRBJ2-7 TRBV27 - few CASSRPGQSSYEQYF TGTGCCAGCAGTCGCCCCGGACAGAGCTCCTACGAGCAGTACTTC
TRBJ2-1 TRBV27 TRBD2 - CASSSPSGSYNEQFF TGTGCCAGCAGTTCTCCTAGCGGCTCCTACAATGAGCAGTTCTTC
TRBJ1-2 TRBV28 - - CATHEQGQWDGYTF TGTGCCACCCACGAACAGGGCCAATGGGATGGCTACACCTTC
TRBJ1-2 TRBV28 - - CASSSYQVDGNPYGYTF TGTGCCAGCAGTTCTTACCAAGTTGACGGGAATCCGTATGGCTACACCTTC
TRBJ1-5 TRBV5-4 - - CASSKGGGFDQPQHF TGTGCCAGCAGCAAAGGGGGGGGTTTTGATCAGCCCCAGCATTTT
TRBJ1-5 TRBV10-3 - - CAISESGRANQPQHF TGTGCCATCAGTGAGTCAGGCAGGGCCAATCAGCCCCAGCATTTT
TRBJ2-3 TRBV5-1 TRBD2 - CASSLAASGVDTQYF TGCGCCAGCAGCTTGGCCGCTAGCGGAGTAGATACGCAGTATTTT
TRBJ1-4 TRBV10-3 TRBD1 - CAISPGTGEKLFF TGTGCCATCAGTCCCGGGACAGGGGAAAAACTGTTTTTT